The T cell receptor beta chain described here comes from a study of cytomegalovirus exposure and HLA in healthy donors. Study-level points and caveats: Researchers catalogued roughly 150 TCR beta chains as cytomegalovirus-associated.

Germline lookup yields CDR1 ENHRY and CDR2 SYGVKD. Trimming cost V 6 bases and J 1 base, with 7 bases left between them. The CDR3 loop spans 13 amino acids. Researchers ran the PCR with 60 Vbeta and 13 Jbeta primers. Libraries were prepared by immunoSEQ multiplex PCR; TCRdb keeps only in-frame clonotypes and omits some of them. The table has under 120,000 clones, roughly 70% seen once; the top ten hold 9.5% to 13%. Comment on this clone: What it binds is not known.

The sequence was collected from a man aged 35 to 55 in good health and CMV-seropositive. What was sequenced was PBMCs. The V and J genes are TRBV10-3 and TRBJ1-3; TRBD1 is a possible D gene (5 bases). The CDR3, as DNA: TGTGCCATCAGCGCAGGGTCTGGAAACACCATATATTTT. Amino acids: CAISAGSGNTIYF.